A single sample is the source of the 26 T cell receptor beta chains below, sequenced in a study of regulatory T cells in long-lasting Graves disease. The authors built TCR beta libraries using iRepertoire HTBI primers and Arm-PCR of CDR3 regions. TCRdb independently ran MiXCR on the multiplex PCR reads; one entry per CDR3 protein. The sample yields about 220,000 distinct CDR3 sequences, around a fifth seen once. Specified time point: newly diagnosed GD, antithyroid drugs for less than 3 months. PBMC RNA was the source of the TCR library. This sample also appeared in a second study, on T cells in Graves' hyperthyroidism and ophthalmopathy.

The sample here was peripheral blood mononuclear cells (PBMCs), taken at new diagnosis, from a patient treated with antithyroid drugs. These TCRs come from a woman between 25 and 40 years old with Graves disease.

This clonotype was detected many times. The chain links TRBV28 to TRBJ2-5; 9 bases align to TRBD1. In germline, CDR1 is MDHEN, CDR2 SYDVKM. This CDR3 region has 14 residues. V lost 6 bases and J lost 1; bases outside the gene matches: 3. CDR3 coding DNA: TGTGCCAGCAGAGCGACAGGGGGCCAAGAGACCCAGTACTTC. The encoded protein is CASRATGGQETQYF. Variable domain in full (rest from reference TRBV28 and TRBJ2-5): DVKVTQSSRYLVKRTGEKVFLECVQDMDHENMFWYRQDPGLGLRLIYFSYDVKMKEKGDIPEGYSVSREKKERFSLILESASTNQTSMYLCASRATGGQETQYFGPGTRLLVL.

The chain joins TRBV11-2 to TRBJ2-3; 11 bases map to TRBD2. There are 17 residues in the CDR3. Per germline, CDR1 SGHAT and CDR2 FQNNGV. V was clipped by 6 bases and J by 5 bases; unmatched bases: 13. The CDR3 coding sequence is TGTGCCAGCAGTGAAGCTGTACTAGCGGGGGTGAGAGATACGCAGTATTTT. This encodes CASSEAVLAGVRDTQYF.

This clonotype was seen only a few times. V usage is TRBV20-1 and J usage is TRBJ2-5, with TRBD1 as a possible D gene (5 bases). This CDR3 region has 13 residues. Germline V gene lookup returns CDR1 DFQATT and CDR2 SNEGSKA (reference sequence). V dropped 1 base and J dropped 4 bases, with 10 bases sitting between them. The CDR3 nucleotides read TGCAGTGCTAGAGGGGGCCGAGGAGAGACCCAGTACTTC. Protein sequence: CSARGGRGETQYF.

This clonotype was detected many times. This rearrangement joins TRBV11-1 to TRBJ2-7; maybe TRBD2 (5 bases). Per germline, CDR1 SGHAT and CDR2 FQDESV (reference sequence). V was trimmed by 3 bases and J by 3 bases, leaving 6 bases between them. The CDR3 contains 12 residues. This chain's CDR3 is CASSFGDYEQYF. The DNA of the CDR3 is TGTGCCAGCAGCTTCGGGGACTACGAGCAGTACTTC.

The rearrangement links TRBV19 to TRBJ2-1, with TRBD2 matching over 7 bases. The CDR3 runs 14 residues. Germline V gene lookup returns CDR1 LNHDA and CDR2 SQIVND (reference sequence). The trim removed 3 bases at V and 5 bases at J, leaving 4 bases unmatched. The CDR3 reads CASSMGGYHNEQFF. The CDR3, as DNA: TGTGCCAGTAGTATGGGAGGGTACCACAATGAGCAGTTCTTC.

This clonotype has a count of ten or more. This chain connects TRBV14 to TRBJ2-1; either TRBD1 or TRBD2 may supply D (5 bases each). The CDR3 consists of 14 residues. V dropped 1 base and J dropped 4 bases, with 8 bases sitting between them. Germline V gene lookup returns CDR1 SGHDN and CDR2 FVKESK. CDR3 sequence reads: CASSQVWGYNEQFF. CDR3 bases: TGTGCCAGCAGCCAAGTGTGGGGGTACAATGAGCAGTTCTTC.

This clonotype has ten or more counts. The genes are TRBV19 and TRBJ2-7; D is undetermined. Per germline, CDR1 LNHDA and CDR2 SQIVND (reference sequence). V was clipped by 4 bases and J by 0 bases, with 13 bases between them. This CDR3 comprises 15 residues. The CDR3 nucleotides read TGTGCCAGTAGTACCGTCGGCGTCTTCTCCTACGAGCAGTACTTC. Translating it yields CASSTVGVFSYEQYF.

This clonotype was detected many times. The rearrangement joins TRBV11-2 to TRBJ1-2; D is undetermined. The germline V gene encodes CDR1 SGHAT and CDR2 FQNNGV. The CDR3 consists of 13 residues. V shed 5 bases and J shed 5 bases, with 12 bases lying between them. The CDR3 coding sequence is TGTGCCAGCAGCCTACGGTCCTATTATGGCTACACCTTC. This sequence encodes CASSLRSYYGYTF.

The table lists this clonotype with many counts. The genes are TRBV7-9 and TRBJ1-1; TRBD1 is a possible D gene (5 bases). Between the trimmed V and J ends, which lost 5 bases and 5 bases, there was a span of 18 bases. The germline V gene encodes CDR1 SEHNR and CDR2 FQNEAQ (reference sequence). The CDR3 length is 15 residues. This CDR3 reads CASSEEGTGGTEAFF. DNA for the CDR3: TGTGCCAGCAGCGAAGAGGGTACAGGAGGGACTGAAGCTTTCTTT.

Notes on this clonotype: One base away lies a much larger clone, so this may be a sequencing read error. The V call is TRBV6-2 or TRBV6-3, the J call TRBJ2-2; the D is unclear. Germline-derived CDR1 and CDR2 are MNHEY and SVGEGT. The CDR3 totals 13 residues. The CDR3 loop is CASSLSYTRELFF. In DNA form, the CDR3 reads TGTGCCAGCAGTCTCTCGTACACCCGGGAGCTGTTTTTT.

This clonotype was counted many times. The CDR3, as DNA: TGTGCCAGCAGTGTTTTTGACAACTATGGCTACACCTTC. Amino acids: CASSVFDNYGYTF. The gene calls are TRBV28 and TRBJ1-2; no clear D gene. V gave up 5 bases and J gave up 2 bases, with 9 bases separating them. The CDR3 has 13 residues. Germline V CDR1 and CDR2: MDHEN, SYDVKM.

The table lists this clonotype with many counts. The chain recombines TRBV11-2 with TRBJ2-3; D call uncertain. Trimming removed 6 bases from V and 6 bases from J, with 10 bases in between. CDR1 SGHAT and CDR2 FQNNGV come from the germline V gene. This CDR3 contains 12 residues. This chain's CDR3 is CASSYRPDTQYF. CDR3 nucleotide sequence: TGTGCCAGCAGTTATCGACCGGATACGCAGTATTTT.

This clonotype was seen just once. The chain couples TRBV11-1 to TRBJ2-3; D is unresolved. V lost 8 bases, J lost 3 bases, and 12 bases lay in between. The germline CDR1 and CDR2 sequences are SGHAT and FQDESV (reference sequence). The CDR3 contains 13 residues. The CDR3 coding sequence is TGTGCCAGCGAAGGTAGATTTACAGATACGCAGTATTTT. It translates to CASEGRFTDTQYF. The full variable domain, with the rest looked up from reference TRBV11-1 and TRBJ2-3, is EAEVAQSPRYKITEKSQAVAFWCDPISGHATLYWYRQILGQGPELLVQFQDESVVDDSQLPKDRFSAERLKGVDSTLKIQPAELGDSAMYLCASEGRFTDTQYFGPGTRLTVL.

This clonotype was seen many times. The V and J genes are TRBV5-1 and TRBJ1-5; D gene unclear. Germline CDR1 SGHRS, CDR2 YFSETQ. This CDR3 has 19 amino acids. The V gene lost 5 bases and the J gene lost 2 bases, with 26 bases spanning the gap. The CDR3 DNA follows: TGCGCCAGCAGTTACGTCCTTGGGCGGCGCCTATGGGGCAATCAGCCCCAGCATTTT. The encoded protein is CASSYVLGRRLWGNQPQHF.

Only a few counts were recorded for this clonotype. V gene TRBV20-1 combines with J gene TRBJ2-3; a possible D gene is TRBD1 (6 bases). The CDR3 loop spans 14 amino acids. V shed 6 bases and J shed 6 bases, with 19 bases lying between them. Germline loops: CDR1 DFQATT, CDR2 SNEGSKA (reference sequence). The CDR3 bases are TGCAGTGCAGGGGACATTTGGCCTTCGGATACGCAGTATTTT. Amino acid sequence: CSAGDIWPSDTQYF.

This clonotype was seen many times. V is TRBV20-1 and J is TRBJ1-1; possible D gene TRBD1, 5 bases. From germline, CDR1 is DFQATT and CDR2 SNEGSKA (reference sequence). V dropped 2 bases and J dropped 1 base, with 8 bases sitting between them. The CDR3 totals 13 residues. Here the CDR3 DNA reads TGCAGTGCTAGAAGCGGGGCGAACACTGAAGCTTTCTTT. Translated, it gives CSARSGANTEAFF.

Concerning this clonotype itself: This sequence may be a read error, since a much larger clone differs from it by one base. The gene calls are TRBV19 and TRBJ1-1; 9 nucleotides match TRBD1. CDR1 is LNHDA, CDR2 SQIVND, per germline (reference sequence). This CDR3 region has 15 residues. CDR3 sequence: CTSNTRDRVNTEAFF. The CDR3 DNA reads TGTACCAGTAACACCCGGGACAGGGTTAACACTGAAGCTTTCTTT.

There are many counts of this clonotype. CDR3 sequence (DNA): TGTGCCAGCAGCTTCGGCGGGAGGGCCGTCGGCGGTCGGGAGCAGTTCTTC. This encodes CASSFGGRAVGGREQFF. The V and J genes are TRBV11-1 and TRBJ2-1; 9 positions agree with TRBD2. J lost 10 bases, V lost 3 bases, and 16 bases had no gene match. Germline loops: CDR1 SGHAT, CDR2 FQDESV (reference sequence). The CDR3 extends over 17 amino acids.

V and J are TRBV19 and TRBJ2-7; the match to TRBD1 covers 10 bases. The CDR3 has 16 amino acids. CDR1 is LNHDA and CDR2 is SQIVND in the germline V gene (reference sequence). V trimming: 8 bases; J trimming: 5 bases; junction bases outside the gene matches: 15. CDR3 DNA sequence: TGTGCCAGTGGGACACCGGGACAGGGGTCCCCCCACGAGCAGTACTTC. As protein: CASGTPGQGSPHEQYF. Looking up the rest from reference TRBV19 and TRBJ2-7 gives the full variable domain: DGGITQSPKYLFRKEGQNVTLSCEQNLNHDAMYWYRQDPGQGLRLIYYSQIVNDFQKGDIAEGYSVSREKKESFPLTVTSAQKNPTAFYLCASGTPGQGSPHEQYFGPGTRLTVT.

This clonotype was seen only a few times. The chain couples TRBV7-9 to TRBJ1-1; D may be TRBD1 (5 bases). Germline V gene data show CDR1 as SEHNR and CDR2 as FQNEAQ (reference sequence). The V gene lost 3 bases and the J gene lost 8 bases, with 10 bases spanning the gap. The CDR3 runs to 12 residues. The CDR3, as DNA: TGTGCCAGCAGCTTGACAGTTTTCGAAGCTTTCTTT. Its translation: CASSLTVFEAFF. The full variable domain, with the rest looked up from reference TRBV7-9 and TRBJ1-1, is DTGVSQNPRHKITKRGQNVTFRCDPISEHNRLYWYRQTLGQGPEFLTYFQNEAQLEKSRLLSDRFSAERPKGSFSTLEIQRTEQGDSAMYLCASSLTVFEAFFGQGTRLTVV.

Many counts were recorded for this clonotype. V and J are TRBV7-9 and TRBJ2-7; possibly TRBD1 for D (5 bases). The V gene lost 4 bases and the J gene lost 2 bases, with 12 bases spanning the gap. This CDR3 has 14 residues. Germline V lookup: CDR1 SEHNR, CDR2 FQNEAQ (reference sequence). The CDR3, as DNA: TGTGCCAGCAGCTCCCGACAGAGCCCCTACGAGCAGTACTTC. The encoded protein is CASSSRQSPYEQYF.

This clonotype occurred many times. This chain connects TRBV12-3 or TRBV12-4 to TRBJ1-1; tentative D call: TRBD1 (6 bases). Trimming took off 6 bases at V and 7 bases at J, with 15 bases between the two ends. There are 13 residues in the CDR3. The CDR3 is CASRSLGQFEAFF. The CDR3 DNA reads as TGTGCCAGCAGATCACTCGGACAGTTTGAAGCTTTCTTT.

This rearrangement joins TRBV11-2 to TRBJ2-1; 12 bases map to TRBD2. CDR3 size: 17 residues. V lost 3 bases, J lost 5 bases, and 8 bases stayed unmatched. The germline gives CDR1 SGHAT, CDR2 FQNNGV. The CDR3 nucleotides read TGTGCCAGCAGCTTTTCCCCTAGCGGGGGGGCCCACAATGAGCAGTTCTTC. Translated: CASSFSPSGGAHNEQFF.

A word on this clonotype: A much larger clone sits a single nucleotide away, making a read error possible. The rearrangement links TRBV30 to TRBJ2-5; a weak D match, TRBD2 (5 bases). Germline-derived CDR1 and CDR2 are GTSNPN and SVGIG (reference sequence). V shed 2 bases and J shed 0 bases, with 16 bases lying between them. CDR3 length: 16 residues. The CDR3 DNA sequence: TGTGCCTGGAGTAATCCCGGGATAGGACACCAAGAGACCCAGTACTTC. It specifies CAWSNPGIGHQETQYF.

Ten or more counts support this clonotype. The CDR3 here is CASSEGQGVNQPQHF. In nucleotides, the CDR3 is TGTGCCAGCAGTGAGGGACAGGGGGTCAATCAGCCCCAGCATTTT. The chain is built from TRBV6-1 and TRBJ1-5, with TRBD1 matching 11 bases. This CDR3 comprises 15 residues. Germline CDR1 reads MNHNS; CDR2 reads SASEGT. The V gene end was trimmed by 3 bases and the J gene end by 3 bases; junction bases not matched to a gene: 1.

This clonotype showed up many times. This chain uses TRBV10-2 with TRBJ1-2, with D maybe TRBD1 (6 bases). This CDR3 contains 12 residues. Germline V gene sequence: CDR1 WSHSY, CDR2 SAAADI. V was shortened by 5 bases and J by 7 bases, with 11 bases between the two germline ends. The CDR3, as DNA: TGCGCCAGCAGTCAACAGGGTCGTGGCTACACCTTC. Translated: CASSQQGRGYTF.